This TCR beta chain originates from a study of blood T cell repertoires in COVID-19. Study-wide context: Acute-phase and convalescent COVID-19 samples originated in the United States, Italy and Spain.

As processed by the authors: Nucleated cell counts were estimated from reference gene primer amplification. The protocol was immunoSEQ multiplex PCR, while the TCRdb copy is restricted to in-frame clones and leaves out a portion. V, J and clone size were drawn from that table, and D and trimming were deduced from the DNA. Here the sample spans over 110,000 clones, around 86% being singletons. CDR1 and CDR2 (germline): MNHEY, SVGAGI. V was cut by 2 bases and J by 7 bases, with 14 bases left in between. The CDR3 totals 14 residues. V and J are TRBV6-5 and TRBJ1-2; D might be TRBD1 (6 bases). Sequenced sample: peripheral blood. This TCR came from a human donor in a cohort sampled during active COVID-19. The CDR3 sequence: CASSYARTVVGYTF. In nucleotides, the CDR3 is TGTGCCAGCAGTTACGCGAGGACAGTGGTTGGCTACACCTTC.